This TCR beta chain came from a study of blood T cell repertoires in COVID-19 (dated by TCRdb to the early 2020s). Looking at the study overall: Samples from collaborators originated in the United States, Italy and Spain and spanned both the acute and convalescent phases of COVID-19. Nearly every sample came with metadata listing a de-identified subject ID, COVID-19 status, age in years and sex. The prospective study material was composed of cDNA or gDNA derived from T cells, B-cell-depleted T cells, or PBMCs. Subjects who had been exposed to COVID-19, were actively infected with it, or had recovered from it provided the deeply sampled blood TCRbeta repertoires that made up the dataset. HLA class I and class II types, where available, came from metadata supplied by the sample provider rather than from assay-based typing. The repertoires were made available in a free public database intended to serve as a resource for research on the immune response to SARS-CoV-2. Samples came from the ongoing ImmuneRACE study (first 160 participants) plus 1,254 subjects from 6 global collaborators. Overall study results and their limits: Clinical and demographic metadata were provided uncurated, with the amount varying by source and participant.

Worth noting for this clone: It has no known antigen specificity. Per-nucleotide qualities are absent, and no much larger clonotype sits a single base away.

Enrolling through a virtual design, the prospective study's participants ranged in age from roughly 18 to 95 years and lived across roughly 24 United States geographic areas. In the prospective study, participants were assigned to cohorts based on the clinical history participants reported in a screening survey and a study questionnaire. Each participant in the prospective study had whole blood, serum and a nasopharyngeal or oropharyngeal swab collected by mobile phlebotomists. Over a roughly two-month period, participants in the prospective study had the option of providing additional blood draws and questionnaires. Before DNA extraction, prospective study blood samples were shipped either frozen or at room temperature. The immunoSEQ Assay, a bias-controlled multiplex PCR, was used to amplify TCRbeta CDR3 regions from genomic DNA. Under the source paper's analysis protocol: Nucleated cell counts per sample were estimated from amplification of reference gene primers within the assay. Sequence reads were collapsed and filtered to measure the absolute abundance of every unique TCRbeta CDR3 rearrangement. For each sample, productive Simpson clonality was calculated as the square root of Simpson's diversity index over productive rearrangements. TCRdb limited this immuneACCESS table to in-frame rearrangements with V and J called. A share of clones is missing; checked studies link under half to unresolved V genes, and the rest is unexplained. V and J calls and clone size are copied from that table; D and trimming were computed from the DNA. Counted in this sample were approximately 280,000 clones; around 90% of them appeared once. In total, the top ten clones hold less than 2% of the sample.

Relative to germline, V is missing 4 bases and J is missing 6 bases, with 18 bases of the junction outside any gene match. The CDR3 has 18 amino acids, counting the end cysteine and phenylalanine. The entry retains the CDR3 DNA only, 54 bases that are in frame from base 1. Looking up the germline V gene yields CDR1 KGHSH and CDR2 LQKENI. Recombination joined TRBV18 with TRBJ1-1; the junction holds 9 bases that match TRBD1. The sequenced material came from PBMCs or T cells enriched from blood (not recorded which). This clonotype was obtained from a young woman with acute COVID-19. CDR3 region: CASSRLGQGRTSGAEAFF. At the DNA level, the sequence is TGTGCCAGCTCACGACTGGGACAGGGCCGCACCTCTGGGGCTGAAGCTTTCTTT.